In this sample, the clone carrying this T cell receptor delta chain turned up a few times. A far larger clone is off by one base, so a read error is likely. This sample includes further DNA sequences coding for the same CDR3. The data stem from a study of gamma-delta chains in newborns, infants, children. In the study overall: Polyclonal expansion of innate γδ T cells after birth follows microbial exposure.

Germline V gene sequence: CDR1 GEAIGNYY, CDR2 EKD. The CDR3 is made up of 19 amino acids. The germline V and J ends were trimmed by 0 bases and 4 bases, with 26 bases remaining between them. TCRdb fed the reads to CATT. The data show over a thousand delta-chain clones, 0.9% to 1.3% seen once. J is TRDJ1 and V is TRDV2, with unresolved D. The TCR sequence derives from a child in good health. The sequencing input was blood. Here the CDR3 DNA reads TGTGCCTGTGACACCGTTCAGGGCGTGCTGAAAACCCCGGACGATAAACTCATCTTT. It codes for CACDTVQGVLKTPDDKLIF.